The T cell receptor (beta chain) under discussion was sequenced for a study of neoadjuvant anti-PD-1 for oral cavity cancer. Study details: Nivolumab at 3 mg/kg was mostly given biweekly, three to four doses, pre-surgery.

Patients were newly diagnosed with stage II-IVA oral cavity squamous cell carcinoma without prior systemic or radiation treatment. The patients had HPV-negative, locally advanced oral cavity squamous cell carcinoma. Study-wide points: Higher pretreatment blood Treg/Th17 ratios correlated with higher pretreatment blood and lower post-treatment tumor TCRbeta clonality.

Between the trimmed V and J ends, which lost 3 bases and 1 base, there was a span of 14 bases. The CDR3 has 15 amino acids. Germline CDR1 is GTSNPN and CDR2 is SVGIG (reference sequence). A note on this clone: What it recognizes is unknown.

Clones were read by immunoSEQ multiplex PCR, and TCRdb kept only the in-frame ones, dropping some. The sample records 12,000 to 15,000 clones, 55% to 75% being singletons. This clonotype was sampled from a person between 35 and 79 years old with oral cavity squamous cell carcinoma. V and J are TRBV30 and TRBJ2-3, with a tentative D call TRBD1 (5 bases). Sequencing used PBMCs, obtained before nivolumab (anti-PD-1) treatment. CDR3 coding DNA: TGTGCCTGGAGAAGGTTGGGCAGGGGCACAGATACGCAGTATTTT. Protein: CAWRRLGRGTDTQYF.